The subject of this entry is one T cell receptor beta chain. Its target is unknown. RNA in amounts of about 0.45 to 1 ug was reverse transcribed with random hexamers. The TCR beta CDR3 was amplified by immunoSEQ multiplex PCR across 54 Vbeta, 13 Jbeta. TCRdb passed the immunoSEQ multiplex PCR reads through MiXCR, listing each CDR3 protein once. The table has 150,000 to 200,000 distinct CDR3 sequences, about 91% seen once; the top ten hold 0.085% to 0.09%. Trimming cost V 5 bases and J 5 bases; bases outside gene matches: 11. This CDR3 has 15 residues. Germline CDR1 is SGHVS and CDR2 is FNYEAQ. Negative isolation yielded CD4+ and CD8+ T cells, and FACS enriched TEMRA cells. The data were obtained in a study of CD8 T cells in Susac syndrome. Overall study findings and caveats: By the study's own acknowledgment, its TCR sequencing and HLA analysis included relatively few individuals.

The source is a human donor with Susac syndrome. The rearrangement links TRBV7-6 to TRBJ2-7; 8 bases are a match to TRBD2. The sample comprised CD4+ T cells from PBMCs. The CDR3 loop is CASSQGYGRAHEQYF. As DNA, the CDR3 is TGTGCCAGCAGCCAAGGCTACGGGAGGGCCCACGAGCAGTACTTC.